The clone carrying this T cell receptor (beta chain) was counted between two and nine times. These data come from a study of yellow fever vaccine responses in identical twins. Germline V gene lookup returns CDR1 SGHRS and CDR2 YFSETQ. The CDR3 is 15 amino acids. Between the trimmed V and J ends, which lost 1 base and 1 base, there was a span of 9 bases. TCRdb recomputed calls from the RT-PCR reads with MiXCR, one row per CDR3 protein. The sample lists about 550 distinct CDR3 sequences, around 70% occurring once. The V gene is TRBV5-1, the J gene TRBJ1-3, with D uncertain. The clonotype comes from a female donor who received the yellow fever vaccine. The source material was T cells from blood (PBMCs), unsorted or a sorted subset (not recorded which), sampled before or after yellow fever vaccination (not recorded which). DNA for the CDR3: TGCGCCAGCAGCTTGTCGTCCGTATCTGGAAACACCATATATTTT. As protein: CASSLSSVSGNTIYF.